This T cell receptor (beta chain) is drawn from a study of Ad26.COV2.S vaccination and SARS-CoV-2 variants. At the level of the study: Ad26.COV2.S was injected intramuscularly once or twice, 56 days apart. Findings and limits, study-wide: CD8+ and CD4+ T cells specific for spike reportedly responded with substantial breadth after vaccination.

Treatment of the sample: some 19 received Ad26.COV2.S at low or high dose, single or two shots; about 5 received placebo; per-sample allocation not given. Specimens were obtained on day 63 following the first vaccine or placebo injection. The table lists this clone with a count of one. Its antigen remains unidentified. Here immunoSEQ multiplex PCR was the method, and the copy in TCRdb shows in-frame clones only, minus some. The sample carries 350,000 to 500,000 clones, 80% to 95% recorded once. In germline, CDR1 is SGHRS, CDR2 YFSETQ. Trimming took 0 bases from V and 2 from J, leaving 12 bases between them. The CDR3 totals 16 residues.

The sequenced sample was peripheral blood, obtained in a trial of Ad26.COV2.S vaccine versus placebo. The chain joins TRBV5-1 to TRBJ2-1; tentative D call: TRBD2 (6 bases). This receptor was identified in a person aged 18-65 years who received the Ad26.COV2.S COVID-19 vaccine or a placebo. The CDR3 sequence: CASSLVGDFTYNEQFF. DNA for the CDR3: TGCGCCAGCAGCTTGGTAGGGGACTTTACCTACAATGAGCAGTTCTTC.